This TCR beta chain was sequenced for a study of cytomegalovirus exposure and HLA in healthy donors. Study observations and caveats: A later look showed TCR association rates differing by HLA locus, highest for DRB1 and lowest for HLA-C.

As for this clone: Its matching antigen is unknown.

Losses at the gene ends were 4 bases for V and 6 bases for J; bases not matched to a gene: 14. The CDR3 has 16 residues. Germline V gene lookup returns CDR1 SGDLS and CDR2 YYNGEE. Vbeta (60) and Jbeta (13) primers were used in the PCR. The table came from immunoSEQ multiplex PCR; TCRdb's copy has only in-frame clones and leaves some out. The table has about 140,000 clones, roughly 80% seen once. Source material: PBMCs. This clonotype originated in a man aged 40-49 years in good health and CMV-seropositive. The V gene is TRBV9, the J gene TRBJ1-2; 8 bases align to TRBD1. In DNA form, the CDR3 reads TGTGCCAGCAGCCCCGACCCGCACAGGGGGTGGGATGGCTACACCTTC. It yields the protein CASSPDPHRGWDGYTF. Full variable domain (outside the CDR3, taken from reference TRBV9 and TRBJ1-2): DSGVTQTPKHLITATGQRVTLRCSPRSGDLSVYWYQQSLDQGLQFLIQYYNGEERAKGNILERFSAQQFPDLHSELNLSSLELGDSALYFCASSPDPHRGWDGYTFGSGTRLTVV.